This T cell receptor beta chain was identified during a study of T cells in Graves' hyperthyroidism and ophthalmopathy. A sample of blood taken at first hyperthyroidism diagnosis preceded any ophthalmopathy symptoms. Approximately 10 ml of fresh peripheral blood supplied the PBMCs. Amplification targeted TCR beta CDR3 regions from RNA transcripts. HTBI primers were the set used in a first-round RT-PCR of the TCR CDR3. TCRdb analysed the multiplex PCR reads with MiXCR anew, one entry per CDR3 protein. Among around 350,000 distinct CDR3 sequences, about a sixth were seen once, and the ten largest hold roughly 35%. This CDR3 has 15 amino acids. Germline V gene data show CDR1 as KGHSH and CDR2 as LQKENI. J was trimmed by 8 bases and V by 2 bases; bases with no gene match: 10. This clonotype has ten or more counts. No antigen is known for it. Study-level points and caveats: Most thyroid clonotypes with frequency above 0.001 were detected in blood.

Sequenced material: blood. The TCR originated in a woman aged 25 to 39 with Graves' hyperthyroidism that later progressed to Graves' ophthalmopathy. The rearrangement uses TRBV18 and TRBJ2-3; TRBD2 aligns across 7 bases. The DNA of the CDR3 is TGTGCCAGCTCACCAGTGATAGCGGGCGTGGGTACGCAGTATTTT. It is translated as CASSPVIAGVGTQYF.